A selection of T cell receptor beta chains follows, all from one sample in a study of blood T cell repertoires in COVID-19. Clones were sequenced by immunoSEQ multiplex PCR, and TCRdb holds only the in-frame ones, with some missing. The table shows around 130,000 clones, with around 83% occurring only once. Sequencing was done on a sample of peripheral blood. These receptors originate from a woman in her forties or fifties with acute or convalescent COVID-19. CDR3s include the opening cysteine and the closing phenylalanine or tryptophan. D genes are given only for firm matches. A clone size is listed for some rows: how often the clone was seen (once, few, many), or a class if it is expanded.

CDR3aa	j_gene	d_gene	abundance	v_gene	len
CASSIQGSFQPQHF	TRBJ1-5	NA	NA	TRBV18	14
CASSQVTGSRSTEAFF	TRBJ1-1	NA	NA	TRBV3-1/TRBV3-2	16
CASSKQGTNEQFF	TRBJ2-1	NA	NA	TRBV5-4	13
CASSLGGAGANVLTF	TRBJ2-6	NA	NA	TRBV7-6	15
CASSMRRGTRELFF	TRBJ2-2	TRBD2	once	TRBV19	14
CASSDPGGYTF	TRBJ1-2	NA	NA	TRBV25-1	11
CASSLGQGYNSPLHF	TRBJ1-6	TRBD1	once	TRBV7-9	15
CASSHQQGEHEKLFF	TRBJ1-4	NA	NA	TRBV3-1/TRBV3-2	15
CASSFEGRGRSYNEQFF	TRBJ2-1	NA	NA	TRBV5-1	17
CASTDRTYGYTF	TRBJ1-2	NA	NA	TRBV27	12
CASSGGGFTDTQYF	TRBJ2-3	TRBD2	NA	TRBV2	14
CASSEAGGIGYTF	TRBJ1-2	NA	NA	TRBV6-1	13
CASREDRAYGYTF	TRBJ1-2	TRBD1	NA	TRBV6-5	13
CASSLDPSGGPYNEQFF	TRBJ2-1	TRBD2	NA	TRBV7-2	17
CASSQDGGLSPLHF	TRBJ1-6	NA	few	TRBV4-1	14
CSASYDRRDSPLHF	TRBJ1-6	NA	NA	TRBV20-1	14
CASTPRRGGGYGYTF	TRBJ1-2	NA	once	TRBV19	15